Listed below are T cell receptor beta chains from one sample, sequenced in a study of sequential checkpoint blockade in melanoma. Profiling relied on immunoSEQ multiplex PCR, and the TCRdb table lists in-frame clones only, not all of them. The sample lists roughly 3,200 clones; approximately 17% were seen once. Sequenced material: tumor tissue (inferred from file names), taken from a patient given nivolumab and ipilimumab in sequence. The receptors originated from a human donor with melanoma. Each CDR3 is given without its conserved first and last residue.

v_call | cdr3_aa
TRBV18 | ASSPNTGATGELF
TRBV5-1 | ASSIGQGSGTQY
TRBV18 | ASSTRDTGQGNTEAF
TRBV19 | ASSIRSHGYT
TRBV5-1 | ASSFGGGVTDTQY
TRBV28 | ASRKDRPHGYT
TRBV6-8 | ASSSGQGYEQY
TRBV11-3 | ASSLASGNTDTQY
TRBV19 | ASSIVRGSSNYGYT
TRBV19 | ASSWGELSNQPQH
TRBV7-5 | ASSLRDNGLSIKY
TRBV11-3 | ASSSPRQVPYEQY
TRBV19 | ASKETRRQANYGYT
TRBV11-3 | ASSLGGLAKNIQY
TRBV11-3 | ASSLDPGASNQPQH
TRBV28 | ASRQQGLGQPQH
TRBV18 | ASSPRGLGTDTQY
TRBV11-3 | ASSLPDFGNSPLH
TRBV11-3 | ASSLLIAKNIQY
TRBV14 | ASSHRGLGTEAF
TRBV6-8 | ASSYRSSDTQY
TRBV5-1 | ACATGSAGNTIY
TRBV4-1 | ASSPIGRGRGRDTEAF
TRBV19 | ASRTGTLSYNEQF
TRBV11-3 | ASSPGLLQETQY
TRBV11-3 | ASSYRGDGTYEQY
TRBV18 | ASSPPEGAGQPQH
TRBV9 | ASSGQDVEPQH
TRBV19 | ASSWGQGGYEQY
TRBV4-1 | ASSLDSGNTIY
TRBV11-3 | ASSLGRWEGINYGYT
TRBV6-8 | ASSVKQGTEAF
TRBV23-1 | ASSPARERETQY
TRBV18 | ASTTGTGATGELF
TRBV6-8 | ASSWGQYNSPLH
TRBV6-8 | ASRSTRIRTTNEKLF
TRBV7-4 | ASSTGTGYEQY
TRBV18 | ASSPLEVSVRADIEQF